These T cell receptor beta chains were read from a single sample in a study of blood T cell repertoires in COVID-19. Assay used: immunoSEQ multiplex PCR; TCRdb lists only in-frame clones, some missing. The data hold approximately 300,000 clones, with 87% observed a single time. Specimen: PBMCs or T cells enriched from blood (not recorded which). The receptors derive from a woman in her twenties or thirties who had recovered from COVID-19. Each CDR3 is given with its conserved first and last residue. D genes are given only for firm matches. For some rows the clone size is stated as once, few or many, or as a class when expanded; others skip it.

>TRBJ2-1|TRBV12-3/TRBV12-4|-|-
TGTGCCAGCCAACGCCGGGCGGGGAATGAGCAGTTCTTC
CASQRRAGNEQFF
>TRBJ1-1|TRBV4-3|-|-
TGCGCCAGCAGCCAAGATCGGTCCACTGAAGCTTTCTTT
CASSQDRSTEAFF
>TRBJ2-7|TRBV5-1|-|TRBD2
TGCGCCAGCAGCTTGGCCACGGGAGCGGGGGGGATCTCCTACGAGCAGTACTTC
CASSLATGAGGISYEQYF
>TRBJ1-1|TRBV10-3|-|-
TGTGCCATCAGAGGGGGACGGGGCACTGAAGCTTTCTTT
CAIRGGRGTEAFF
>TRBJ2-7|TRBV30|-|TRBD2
TGTGCCTGGAGACCCCCGGGGGGGACGCAGTACTTC
CAWRPPGGTQYF
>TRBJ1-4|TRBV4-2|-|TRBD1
TGTGCCAGCAGCCAAGAATCCGGGACAGAGTTTTTT
CASSQESGTEFF
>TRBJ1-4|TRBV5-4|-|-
TGTGCCTACCGACGGGGTGAGGCAACTAATGAAAAACTGTTTTTT
CAYRRGEATNEKLFF
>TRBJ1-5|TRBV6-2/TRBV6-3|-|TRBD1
TGTGCCAGCAGTTACTACGGACAGGGAGTCAATCAGCCCCAGCATTTT
CASSYYGQGVNQPQHF
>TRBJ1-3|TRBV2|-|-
TGTGCCAGCAACCCGAGTGCCGGAAACACCATATATTTT
CASNPSAGNTIYF
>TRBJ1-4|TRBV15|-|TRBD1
TGTGCCACCAGCTTGGGACAGGGGGTGGAAAAACTGTTTTTT
CATSLGQGVEKLFF
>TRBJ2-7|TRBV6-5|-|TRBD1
TGTGCCAGCAGTTACAGGACAGGGGGTCACGAGCAGTACTTC
CASSYRTGGHEQYF
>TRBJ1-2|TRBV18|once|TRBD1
TGTGCCAGCTCACCATCCCAGGGGGCGGTCGGCTACACCTTC
CASSPSQGAVGYTF
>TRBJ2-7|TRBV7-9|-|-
TGTGCCAGCAGCAATCCGGGGAACGACGAGCAGTACTTC
CASSNPGNDEQYF
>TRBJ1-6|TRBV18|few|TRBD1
TGTGCCAGCTCATCGACAGGGGGCGATTCACCCCTCCACTTT
CASSSTGGDSPLHF
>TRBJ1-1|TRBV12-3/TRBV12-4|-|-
TGTGCCAGCAACTTCGGGACAACGGCTTTCTTT
CASNFGTTAFF
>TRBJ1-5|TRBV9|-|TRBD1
TGTGCCAGCAGCGTAGAGGCGACAGGGTTAAAGCCCCAGCATTTT
CASSVEATGLKPQHF
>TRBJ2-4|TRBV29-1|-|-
TGCAGCGTTGAAGGGGGACTCGGAAACATTCAGTACTTC
CSVEGGLGNIQYF